This T cell receptor beta chain derives from a study of blood T cell repertoires in COVID-19. Sequencing used immunoSEQ multiplex PCR; TCRdb keeps in-frame clones, though not all of them. This table has 200,000 or so clones, 84% appearing once. Participants spanned ages about 18 to 90 years and resided in fewer than 30 US areas. The CDR3 has 13 amino acids. V was clipped by 3 bases and J by 5 bases, with 10 bases between them. In germline, CDR1 is SGHAT, CDR2 FQDESV (reference sequence). This receptor was taken from a man in his forties who had recovered from COVID-19. Sequenced sample: PBMCs or T cells enriched from blood (not recorded which). V and J are TRBV11-1 and TRBJ2-5; D is possibly TRBD1 (5 bases). The CDR3 loop reads CASSFWGRETQYF. The CDR3 DNA reads TGTGCCAGCAGCTTTTGGGGCAGGGAGACCCAGTACTTC. Full variable domain (rest looked up from reference TRBV11-1 and TRBJ2-5): EAEVAQSPRYKITEKSQAVAFWCDPISGHATLYWYRQILGQGPELLVQFQDESVVDDSQLPKDRFSAERLKGVDSTLKIQPAELGDSAMYLCASSFWGRETQYFGPGTRLLVL.